This TCR beta chain was sequenced during a study of breast tumors, draining lymph nodes, adjacent tissues. General study findings and limits: Luminal-like breast cancer showed significantly greater tumor-nontumor repertoire similarity than basal-like breast cancer did. Tumors had less TCR diversity than lymph nodes, more than nontumor tissue. The data were judged consistent with most tumor T cells coming from lymph node and expanding in tumor. Data only fit, rather than demonstrated, lymph node origin of most tumor T cells.

This clonotype was detected a few times. The antigen is not known. TCRdb re-called the multiplex PCR reads with MiXCR, one entry per CDR3 protein. This table holds 130,000 or so distinct CDR3 sequences, around 20% found once. V was clipped by 5 bases and J by 5 bases; unmatched bases: 17. This CDR3 spans 19 amino acids. In germline, CDR1 is SNHLY, CDR2 FYNNEI. Axillary draining lymph nodes of breast cancer patients supplied the node samples. The sequencing input was axillary lymph node tissue. This chain connects TRBV2 to TRBJ2-5; TRBD2 matches 13 bases. This receptor was taken from a female donor with breast cancer. Some clones in this sample may be carry-over from other donors' samples. This CDR3 is CASSFRGLGLAGEWETQYF. The DNA of the CDR3 is TGTGCCAGCAGTTTTAGGGGGCTTGGACTAGCGGGAGAATGGGAGACCCAGTACTTC.